The 10 T cell receptor beta chains presented below share a single source sample, sequenced in a study of Tregs in tolerant kidney transplant recipients. Profiling relied on immunoSEQ multiplex PCR, and the TCRdb table lists in-frame clones only, not all of them. The sample has over 25,000 clones, and its top ten clones hold roughly 7.1%. The sequencing used CD8+ T cells from blood, collected before the transplant. The source of these receptors is a human donor who received a combined kidney and bone marrow transplant.

Of note for this clone: The read gets to within 3 residues of the CDR3 end, and the germline J gene fills in the rest. The V call is TRBV6-1, the J call TRBJ2-3, with 13 bases fitting TRBD2. J was trimmed by 5 bases and V by 2 bases; bases with no gene match: 4. Germline CDR1 and CDR2: MNHNS and SASEGT. The CDR3 is 16 amino acids. The covered CDR3 bases are TGTGCCAGCAGTGAAAGACTAGCGGGGGGAGGAGATACG. This gives the protein CASSERLAGGGDT. The whole CDR3 is CASSERLAGGGDTQYF.

Comments on this clone: The read halts 3 residues ahead of the CDR3 end, with the missing end drawn from the germline J gene. The V call is TRBV2, the J call TRBJ2-5; possibly TRBD1 for D (6 bases). This CDR3 comprises 13 residues. The V gene's germline CDR1 is SNHLY and CDR2 FYNNEI. The ends were cut back, 4 bases at V and 1 base at J, with 7 bases in the middle. The CDR3 DNA, read in part, is TGTGCCAGCAGTGGGACAGTCCAAGAGACC. It specifies CASSGTVQET. The CDR3 reads in full as CASSGTVQETQYF.

Comments on this clone: The CDR3 extends 3 residues past the end of the read, so its final part is completed from the germline J gene. The V call is TRBV19, the J call TRBJ2-1, with 10 bases identical to TRBD2. Unmatched junction bases numbered 2, after V lost 6 bases and J lost 3 bases. This CDR3 comprises 14 residues. CDR1 is LNHDA and CDR2 is SQIVND in the germline V gene (reference sequence). CDR3 sequence reads: CASRLAGGYNEQFF. The sequenced part of the CDR3 DNA is TGTGCCAGTAGATTAGCGGGAGGCTACAATGAG.

As for this clone: The CDR3 is cut off 3 residues early in the read; its end comes from the germline J gene. The chain joins TRBV6-2 or TRBV6-3 to TRBJ1-6; weak D call: TRBD1 (6 bases). Looked up from germline, CDR1 is MNHEY and CDR2 is SVGEGT. Trimming cost V 6 bases and J 9 bases, with 12 bases left between them. The CDR3 covers 13 residues. The covered CDR3 bases are TGTGCCAGCAGGACCAACAGGGCTTCACCC. Protein: CASRTNRASP. The full CDR3 is CASRTNRASPLHF.

Concerning this clone: The read stops 3 residues short of the end of the CDR3; the missing end is completed from the germline J gene. The V call is TRBV2, the J call TRBJ1-1; tentative D call: TRBD1 (5 bases). The V gene lost 11 bases and the J gene lost 1 base, with 11 bases spanning the gap. The CDR3 is 12 residues long. Germline values: CDR1 SNHLY, CDR2 FYNNEI. This CDR3 is CAVKRGNTEAFF. CDR3 bases read: TGTGCCGTAAAAAGGGGGAACACTGAA.

A remark on this clone: The observed sequence ends 3 residues before the CDR3 terminus, with the missing tail filled in from the germline J gene. The chain employs TRBV13 and TRBJ1-1, with D maybe TRBD1 (5 bases). Germline loops: CDR1 PRHDT, CDR2 FYEKMQ (reference sequence). Trimming removed 6 bases from V and 1 base from J, with 12 bases in between. The CDR3 is 14 amino acids. The CDR3 DNA, read in part, is TGTGCCAGCAGTGCGCTAGGGGAGAACACTGAA. This sequence encodes CASSALGENTE. The complete CDR3 reads CASSALGENTEAFF.

Note on this clone: Read data end 3 residues before the CDR3 end; the end is taken from the germline J gene. The chain links TRBV6-2 or TRBV6-3 to TRBJ2-3; D may be TRBD2 (6 bases). V lost 2 bases and J 0 bases, leaving 15 bases between the germline ends. The CDR3 loop spans 17 amino acids. Germline CDR1 and CDR2: MNHEY and SVGEGT. This CDR3 reads CASSYTGVMTSTDTQYF. The CDR3 DNA, read in part, is TGTGCCAGCAGTTACACGGGGGTGATGACTAGCACAGATACG.

Regarding this clone: The CDR3 end lies 3 residues beyond the end of the read and is filled in from the germline J gene. The V and J genes are TRBV7-2 and TRBJ2-1; 9 nucleotides align to TRBD2. J lost 2 bases, V lost 2 bases, and 1 base had no gene match. CDR1 is SGHTA and CDR2 is FQGNSA in the germline V gene. The CDR3 consists of 15 residues. The CDR3 loop is CASSLRLAAYNEQFF. The part of the CDR3 DNA that was read is TGTGCCAGCAGCTTAAGACTAGCGGCCTACAATGAG.

Regarding this clone: The sequence runs out 3 residues before the end of the CDR3; the remainder is reconstructed from the germline J gene. The chain recombines TRBV7-9 with TRBJ1-2, with D tentatively TRBD1 (6 bases). The CDR3 sequence is 13 residues long. Germline CDR1 is SEHNR and CDR2 is FQNEAQ (reference sequence). The CDR3 here is CASSLVGGEGYTF. The sequenced CDR3 bases are TGTGCCAGCAGCTTAGTTGGGGGCGAAGGC.

Concerning this clone: The read is 3 residues too short to cover the CDR3 end, so that end is filled in from the germline J gene. V gene TRBV5-1 combines with J gene TRBJ1-5, with D maybe TRBD1 (5 bases). The germline gives CDR1 SGHRS, CDR2 YFSETQ. The V gene lost 0 bases and the J gene lost 1 base, with 8 bases spanning the gap. CDR3 length: 15 residues. Partial CDR3 DNA: TGCGCCAGCAGCTTGGTGGGGGGGAGCAATCAGCCC. Its translation is CASSLVGGSNQP. The full CDR3 sequence reads CASSLVGGSNQPQHF.